The source of this T cell receptor (beta chain) is a study of T cell repertoires in ileal Crohn's disease. Study information: Every patient was operated on for stricturing (about 60%) or penetrating (approximately 39%) complications.

Measured with immunoSEQ multiplex PCR; TCRdb has only the in-frame clones, and not every one. The sample contains over 10,000 clones, roughly 78% of which appear only once. Comment on this clone: Antigen unknown.

Notes on the study in general: All patients with clonality above 26.8% had endoscopic recurrence. Sorted CD8 T cells held more high-frequency clones than CD4.

The CDR3 extends over 9 amino acids. Germline V gene data show CDR1 as SQVTM and CDR2 as ANQGSEA. V lost 8 bases to trimming and J lost 5 bases, with 4 bases between them. Noted time point: neoterminal ileum biopsy at postoperative endoscopy, about 6 months after surgery. This TCR was sampled from an adult with Crohn's disease. The sequencing input was ileal tissue. The J gene is TRBJ2-1, the V gene TRBV29-1; no firm D call. The CDR3 spells CSSDNEQFF. The CDR3, as DNA: TGCAGCTCAGACAATGAGCAGTTCTTC.